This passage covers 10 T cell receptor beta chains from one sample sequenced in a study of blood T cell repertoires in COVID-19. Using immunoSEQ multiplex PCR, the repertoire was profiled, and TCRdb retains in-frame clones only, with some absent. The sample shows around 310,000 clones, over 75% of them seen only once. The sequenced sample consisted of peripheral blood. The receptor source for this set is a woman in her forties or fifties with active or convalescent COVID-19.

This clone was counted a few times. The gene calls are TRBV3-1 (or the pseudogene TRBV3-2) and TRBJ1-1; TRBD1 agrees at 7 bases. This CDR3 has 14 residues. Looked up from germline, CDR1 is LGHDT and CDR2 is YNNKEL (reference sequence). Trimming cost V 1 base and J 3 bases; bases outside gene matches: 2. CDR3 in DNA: TGTGCCAGCAGCCAAGGGCAGGGGGACACTGAAGCTTTCTTT. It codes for CASSQGQGDTEAFF.

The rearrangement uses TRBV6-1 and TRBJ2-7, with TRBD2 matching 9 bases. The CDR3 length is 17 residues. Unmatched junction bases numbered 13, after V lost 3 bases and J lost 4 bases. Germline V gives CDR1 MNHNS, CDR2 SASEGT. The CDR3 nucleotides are TGTGCCAGCAGTGAGACAAGACTAGCGGAGCAGGGTTACGAGCAGTACTTC. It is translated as CASSETRLAEQGYEQYF.

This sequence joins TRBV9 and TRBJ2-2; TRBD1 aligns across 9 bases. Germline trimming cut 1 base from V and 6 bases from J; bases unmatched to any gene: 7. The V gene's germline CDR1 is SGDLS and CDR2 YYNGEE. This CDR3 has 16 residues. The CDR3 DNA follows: TGTGCCAGCAGCGTACAAACAGGGGGCCGACCCGGGGAGCTGTTTTTT. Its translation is CASSVQTGGRPGELFF.

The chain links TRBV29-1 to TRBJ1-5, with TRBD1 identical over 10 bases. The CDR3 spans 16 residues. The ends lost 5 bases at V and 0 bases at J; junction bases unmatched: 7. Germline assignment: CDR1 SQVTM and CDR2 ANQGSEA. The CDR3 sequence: CSVRTGGSDSNQPQHF. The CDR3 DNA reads TGCAGCGTTCGGACAGGGGGTTCGGATAGCAATCAGCCCCAGCATTTT.

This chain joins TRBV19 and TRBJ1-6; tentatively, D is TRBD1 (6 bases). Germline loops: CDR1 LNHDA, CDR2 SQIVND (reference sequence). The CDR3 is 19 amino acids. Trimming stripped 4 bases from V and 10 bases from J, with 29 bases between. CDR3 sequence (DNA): TGTGCCAGTAGTACTACGGTTCTTGGGTACTACAGGGAAGGATCACCCCTCCACTTT. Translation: CASSTTVLGYYREGSPLHF.

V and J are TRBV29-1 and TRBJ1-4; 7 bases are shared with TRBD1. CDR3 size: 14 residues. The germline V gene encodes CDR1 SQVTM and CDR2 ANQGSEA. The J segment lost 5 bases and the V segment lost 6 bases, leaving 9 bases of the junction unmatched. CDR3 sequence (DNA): TGCAGCGTAGAAACGGGACAGTGGAATGAAAAACTGTTTTTT. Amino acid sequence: CSVETGQWNEKLFF.

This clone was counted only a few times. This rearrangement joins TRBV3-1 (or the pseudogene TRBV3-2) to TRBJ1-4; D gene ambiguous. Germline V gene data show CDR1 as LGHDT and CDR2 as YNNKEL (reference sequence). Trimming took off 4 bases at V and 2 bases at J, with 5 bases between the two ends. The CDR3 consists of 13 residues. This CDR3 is CASSPMTNEKLFF. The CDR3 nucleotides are TGTGCCAGCAGCCCAATGACTAATGAAAAACTGTTTTTT.

CDR3 coding DNA: TGTGCCAGCAATGACTGGGTGAACACCGGGGAGCTGTTTTTT. It yields the protein CASNDWVNTGELFF. This chain uses TRBV28 with TRBJ2-2; no definite D call. CDR1 is MDHEN, CDR2 SYDVKM, per germline. Trimming left V 7 bases short and J 1 base short, with 10 bases between. The CDR3 runs 14 residues.

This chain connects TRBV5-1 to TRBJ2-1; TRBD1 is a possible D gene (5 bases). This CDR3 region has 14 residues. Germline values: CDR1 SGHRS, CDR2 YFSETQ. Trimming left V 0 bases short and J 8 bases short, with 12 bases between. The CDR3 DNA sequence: TGCGCCAGCAGCTTGGGGGGATGGGGCGATGAGCAGTTCTTC. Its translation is CASSLGGWGDEQFF. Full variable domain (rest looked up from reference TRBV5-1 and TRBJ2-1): KAGVTQTPRYLIKTRGQQVTLSCSPISGHRSVSWYQQTPGQGLQFLFEYFSETQRNKGNFPGRFSGRQFSNSRSEMNVSTLELGDSALYLCASSLGGWGDEQFFGPGTRLTVL.

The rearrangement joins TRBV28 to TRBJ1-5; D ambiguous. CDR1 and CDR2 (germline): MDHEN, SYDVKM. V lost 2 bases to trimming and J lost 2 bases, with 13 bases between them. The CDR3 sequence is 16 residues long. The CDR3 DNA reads TGTGCCAGCAGTTTAGGCGACTTTTCGGGCAATCAGCCCCAGCATTTT. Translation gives CASSLGDFSGNQPQHF.